The clone carrying this T cell receptor (beta chain) was observed a single time. V gave up 0 bases and J gave up 3 bases, with 13 bases separating them. CDR3 length equals 15 residues. Germline CDR1 is SGHRS and CDR2 is YFSETQ. These data originate in a study of blood T cell repertoires in COVID-19. The table came from immunoSEQ multiplex PCR; TCRdb's copy has only in-frame clones and leaves some out. The sample records approximately 450,000 clones, 70% to 90% being singletons. The chain has TRBV5-1 and TRBJ2-7; possible D gene TRBD2, 5 bases. The sample comprised PBMCs or T cells enriched from blood (not recorded which). This TCR was sampled from a woman aged 18-30 years with acute COVID-19. The CDR3, as DNA: TGCGCCAGCAGCTTGGTTCAAGCGGAGGACTACGAGCAGTACTTC. Translation: CASSLVQAEDYEQYF.